The 2 T cell receptor beta chains listed next were all sequenced from one sample in a study of tumor-infiltrating lymphocytes in localized non-small cell lung cancer. Using immunoSEQ multiplex PCR, the repertoire was profiled, and TCRdb retains in-frame clones only, with some absent. This sample has 20,000 or so clones, with 73% found just once. The sample comprised lung tumor tissue. The origin of the receptors is a human donor with non-small cell lung cancer.

The CDR3 sequence: CASSVGRGLNSPLHF. CDR3 DNA sequence: TGTGCCAGCAGCGTAGGTAGGGGGCTCAATTCACCCCTCCACTTT. The chain combines TRBV9 with TRBJ1-6, with 7 bases fitting TRBD1. The CDR3 is 15 residues long. The V gene's germline CDR1 is SGDLS and CDR2 YYNGEE. Trimming removed 0 bases from V and 7 bases from J; junction bases left unmatched: 4.

This chain links TRBV7-2 with TRBJ2-7, with unresolved D. The V end was cut by 0 bases, the J end by 3 bases, with 6 bases between. This CDR3 has 13 residues. In germline, CDR1 is SGHTA, CDR2 FQGNSA. The CDR3 sequence is CASSLARLYEQYF. CDR3 DNA sequence: TGTGCCAGCAGCTTAGCACGACTCTACGAGCAGTACTTC.